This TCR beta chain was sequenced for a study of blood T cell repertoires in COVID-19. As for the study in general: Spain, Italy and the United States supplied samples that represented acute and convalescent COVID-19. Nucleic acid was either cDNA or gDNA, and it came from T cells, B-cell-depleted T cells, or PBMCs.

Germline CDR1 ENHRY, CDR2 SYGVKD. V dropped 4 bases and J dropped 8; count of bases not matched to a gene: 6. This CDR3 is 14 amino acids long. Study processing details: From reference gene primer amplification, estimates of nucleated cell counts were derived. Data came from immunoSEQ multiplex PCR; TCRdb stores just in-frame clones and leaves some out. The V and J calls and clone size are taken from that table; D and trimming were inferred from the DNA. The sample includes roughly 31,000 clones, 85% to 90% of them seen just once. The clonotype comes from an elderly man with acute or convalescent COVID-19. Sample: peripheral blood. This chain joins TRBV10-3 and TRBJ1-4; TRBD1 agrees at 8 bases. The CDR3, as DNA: TGTGCCATCAGTGCGAAGGACAGGGACGAAAAACTGTTTTTT. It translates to CAISAKDRDEKLFF.